This T cell receptor (beta chain) was found in a study of technical replicates of blood from a handful of donors. Some clones are missing from TCRdb's copy, which holds only in-frame ones; the method was immunoSEQ multiplex PCR. The table records 65,000 to 90,000 clones, 95% to 98% of them present only once. Germline values: CDR1 MGHDK, CDR2 SYGVNS. J gave up 5 bases and V 6 bases, and 7 bases lay outside the gene matches. There are 14 residues in the CDR3. This receptor was taken from a human donor in good health. The rearrangement links TRBV25-1 to TRBJ2-1; 7 bases are shared with TRBD1. The material sequenced was T cells isolated from PBMCs. CDR3: CASRGDRADNEQFF. CDR3 DNA: TGTGCCAGCAGAGGCGACAGGGCCGACAATGAGCAGTTCTTC.